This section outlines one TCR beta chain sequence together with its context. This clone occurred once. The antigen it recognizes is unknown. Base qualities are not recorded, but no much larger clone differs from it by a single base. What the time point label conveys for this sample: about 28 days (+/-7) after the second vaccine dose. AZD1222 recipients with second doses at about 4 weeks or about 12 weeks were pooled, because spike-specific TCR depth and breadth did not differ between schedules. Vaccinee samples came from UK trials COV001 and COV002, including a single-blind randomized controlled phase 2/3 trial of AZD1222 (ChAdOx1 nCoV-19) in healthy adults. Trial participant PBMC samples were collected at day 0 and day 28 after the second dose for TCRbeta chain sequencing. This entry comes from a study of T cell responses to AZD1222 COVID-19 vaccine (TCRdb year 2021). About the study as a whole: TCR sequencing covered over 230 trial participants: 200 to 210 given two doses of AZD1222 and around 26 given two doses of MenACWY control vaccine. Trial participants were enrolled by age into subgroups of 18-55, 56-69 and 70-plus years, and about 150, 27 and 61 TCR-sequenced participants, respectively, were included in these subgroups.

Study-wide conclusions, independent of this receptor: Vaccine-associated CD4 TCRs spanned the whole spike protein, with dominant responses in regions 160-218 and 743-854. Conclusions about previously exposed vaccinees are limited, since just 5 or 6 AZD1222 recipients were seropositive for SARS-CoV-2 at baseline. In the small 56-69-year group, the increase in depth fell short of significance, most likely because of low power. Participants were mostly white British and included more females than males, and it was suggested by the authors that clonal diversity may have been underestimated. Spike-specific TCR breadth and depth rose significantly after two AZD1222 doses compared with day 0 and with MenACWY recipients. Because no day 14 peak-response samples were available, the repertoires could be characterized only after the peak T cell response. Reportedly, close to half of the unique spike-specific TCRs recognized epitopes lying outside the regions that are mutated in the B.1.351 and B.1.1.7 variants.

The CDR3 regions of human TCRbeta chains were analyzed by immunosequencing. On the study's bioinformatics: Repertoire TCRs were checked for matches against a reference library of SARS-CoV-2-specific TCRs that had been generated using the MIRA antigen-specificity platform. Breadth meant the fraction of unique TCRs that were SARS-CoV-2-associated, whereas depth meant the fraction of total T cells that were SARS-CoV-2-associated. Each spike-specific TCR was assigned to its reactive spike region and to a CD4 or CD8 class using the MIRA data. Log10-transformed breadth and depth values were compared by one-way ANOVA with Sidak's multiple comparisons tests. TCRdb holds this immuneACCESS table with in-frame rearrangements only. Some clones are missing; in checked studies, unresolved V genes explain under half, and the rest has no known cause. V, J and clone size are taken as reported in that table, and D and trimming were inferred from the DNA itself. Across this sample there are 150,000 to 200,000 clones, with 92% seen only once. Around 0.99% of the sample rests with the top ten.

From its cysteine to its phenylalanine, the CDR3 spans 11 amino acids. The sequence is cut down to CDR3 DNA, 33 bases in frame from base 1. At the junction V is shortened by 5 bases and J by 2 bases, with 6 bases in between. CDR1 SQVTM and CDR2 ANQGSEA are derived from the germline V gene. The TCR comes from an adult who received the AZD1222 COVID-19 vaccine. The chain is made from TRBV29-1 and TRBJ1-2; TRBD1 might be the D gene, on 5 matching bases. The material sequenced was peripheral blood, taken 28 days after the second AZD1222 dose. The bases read TGCAGCGTTTCAGGGAACTATGGCTACACCTTC. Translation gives CSVSGNYGYTF. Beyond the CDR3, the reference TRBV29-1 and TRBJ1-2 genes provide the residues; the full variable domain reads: SAVISQKPSRDICQRGTSLTIQCQVDSQVTMMFWYRQQPGQSLTLIATANQGSEATYESGFVIDKFPISRPNLTFSTLTVSNMSPEDSSIYLCSVSGNYGYTFGSGTRLTVV.